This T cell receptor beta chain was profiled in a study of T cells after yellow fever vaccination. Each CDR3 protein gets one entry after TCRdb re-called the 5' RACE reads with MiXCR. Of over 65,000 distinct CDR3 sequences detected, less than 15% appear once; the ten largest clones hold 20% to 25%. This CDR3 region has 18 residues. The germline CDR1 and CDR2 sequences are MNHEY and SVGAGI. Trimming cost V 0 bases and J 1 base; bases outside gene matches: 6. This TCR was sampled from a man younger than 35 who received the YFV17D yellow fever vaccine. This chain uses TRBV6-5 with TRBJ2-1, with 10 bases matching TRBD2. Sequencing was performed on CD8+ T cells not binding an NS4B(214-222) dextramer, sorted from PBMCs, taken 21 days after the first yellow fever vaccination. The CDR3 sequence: CASSYSGGSGGSYNEQFF. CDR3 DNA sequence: TGTGCCAGCAGTTACTCGGGTGGTAGCGGGGGGTCCTACAATGAGCAGTTCTTC.